These 10 T cell receptor beta chains originate from one sample sequenced in a study of cytomegalovirus exposure and HLA in healthy donors. Primers for the PCR totalled 60 Vbeta and 13 Jbeta. Clones were read by immunoSEQ multiplex PCR, and TCRdb kept only the in-frame ones, dropping some. Of over 90,000 clones in the sample, roughly four fifths were seen once. What was sequenced was PBMCs. The receptors originated from a man aged 35 to 55 in good health and CMV-seronegative.

This clone was seen a handful of times. CDR3 sequence (DNA): TGTGCCAGCAGTGAGAGTAGTTATAATTCACCCCTCCACTTT. It encodes CASSESSYNSPLHF. The rearrangement links TRBV2 to TRBJ1-6; no reliable D call. This CDR3 is 14 amino acids long. Germline loops: CDR1 SNHLY, CDR2 FYNNEI. V lost 3 bases and J lost 4, with 7 bases in between.

The chain carries TRBV4-3 and TRBJ1-3; D remains ambiguous. Germline V CDR1 and CDR2: LGHNA, YSLEER. Trimming stripped 0 bases from V and 3 bases from J, with 9 bases between. The CDR3 runs 15 residues. The CDR3 is CASSQDRGVGNTIYF. The DNA of the CDR3 is TGCGCCAGCAGCCAAGATCGCGGGGTTGGAAACACCATATATTTT.

The V and J genes are TRBV7-2 and TRBJ1-2; 7 bases are shared with TRBD1. The germline V gene encodes CDR1 SGHTA and CDR2 FQGNSA. This CDR3 has 14 amino acids. After removal of 4 bases from V and 8 bases from J, the junction contained 10 bases not matched to a gene. DNA for the CDR3: TGTGCCAGCAGCTCCCAACAGGGGTCCACCGGCTACACCTTC. This gives the protein CASSSQQGSTGYTF.

V and J are TRBV7-6 and TRBJ2-5, with a weak D call TRBD1 (6 bases). CDR3 length: 15 residues. With 6 bases removed from V and 3 bases from J, the gap between germline ends came to 17 bases. Germline V gives CDR1 SGHVS, CDR2 FNYEAQ. The CDR3 spells CASRDTGKGEETQYF. The CDR3 nucleotides are TGTGCCAGCAGAGATACAGGGAAGGGTGAAGAGACCCAGTACTTC.

V is TRBV7-9 and J is TRBJ2-7; 8 nucleotides align to TRBD1. Germline CDR1 is SEHNR and CDR2 is FQNEAQ (reference sequence). Trimming removed 5 bases from V and 2 bases from J; junction bases left unmatched: 5. This CDR3 contains 14 residues. The CDR3 sequence: CASSQQGEAYEQYF. DNA for the CDR3: TGTGCCAGCAGCCAACAGGGGGAGGCCTACGAGCAGTACTTC.

In this sample, this clone turned up once. The V call is TRBV27, the J call TRBJ2-7, with D hard to call. CDR1 is MNHEY and CDR2 is SMNVEV in the germline V gene (reference sequence). The CDR3 extends over 13 amino acids. Trimming stripped 6 bases from V and 0 bases from J, with 9 bases between. Here the CDR3 reads CASSESHSYEQYF. CDR3 nucleotide sequence: TGTGCCAGCAGCGAGTCCCACTCCTACGAGCAGTACTTC.

The sample holds a few counts of this clone. Distinct nucleotide sequences in the sample also encode this CDR3. The V gene is TRBV7-8, the J gene TRBJ1-5; D unclear. V was cut by 0 bases and J by 4 bases, with 7 bases left in between. The CDR3 covers 14 residues. Germline V gives CDR1 SGHVS, CDR2 FQNEAQ. CDR3 DNA sequence: TGTGCCAGCAGCTTAGCGTACTCAAATCAGCCCCAGCATTTT. As protein: CASSLAYSNQPQHF.

In this sample, this clone turned up once. The V gene is TRBV27, the J gene TRBJ1-4; D is unresolved. This CDR3 is built from 15 residues. In germline, CDR1 is MNHEY, CDR2 SMNVEV (reference sequence). The V end was cut by 3 bases, the J end by 4 bases, with 12 bases between. CDR3 nucleotides: TGTGCCAGCAGTTTCGCGGCGGCTTATAATGAAAAACTGTTTTTT. Protein product: CASSFAAAYNEKLFF.

This clone was detected a few times. The rearrangement joins TRBV6-6 to TRBJ2-7, with D tentatively TRBD2 (6 bases). CDR3 length: 13 residues. V was cut by 8 bases and J by 3 bases, with 14 bases left in between. The germline CDR1 and CDR2 sequences are MNHNY and SVGAGI (reference sequence). The CDR3 spells CASGPRRVYEQYF. Written as DNA, the CDR3 is TGTGCCAGCGGGCCCCGGAGGGTCTACGAGCAGTACTTC.

This clone was counted only a few times. The J gene is TRBJ2-7, the V gene TRBV10-3; TRBD1 is a possible D gene (6 bases). The CDR3 sequence is 16 residues long. Germline CDR1 reads ENHRY; CDR2 reads SYGVKD. V gave up 3 bases and J gave up 3 bases, with 18 bases separating them. CDR3 residues: CAISDQQGARDYEQYF. The DNA of the CDR3 is TGTGCCATCAGTGATCAACAGGGAGCAAGGGACTACGAGCAGTACTTC.